A selection of T cell receptor beta chains follows, all from one sample in a study of blood T cell repertoires in COVID-19. Sequencing was performed with immunoSEQ multiplex PCR; in TCRdb, only in-frame clones are kept and a portion is missing. The sample holds a few hundred thousand clones; roughly 86% are singletons and the top ten take less than 3.5%. The sequencing input was PBMCs or T cells enriched from blood (not recorded which). These receptors came from a woman between 45 and 60 years old who had been exposed to COVID-19. Each CDR3 is given with its conserved first and last residue. A D gene is named only where the DNA matches it firmly. Clone size, where shown, is once, few, many, or a class for clones that have expanded.

D gene,V gene,J gene,clone size,CDR3 DNA,CDR3 protein
NA,TRBV24-1,TRBJ1-2,NA,TGTGCCACCAGTGGAGGGTCTGGGTATGGCTACACCTTC,CATSGGSGYGYTF
TRBD1,TRBV7-9,TRBJ1-6,NA,TGTGCCAGTTCATCCCCCCGCCGGGACAGGCTATCACCCCTCCACTTT,CASSSPRRDRLSPLHF
NA,TRBV18,TRBJ1-1,NA,TGTGCCAGCTCACCACCCTACCTTAATGGGAACACTGAAGCTTTCTTT,CASSPPYLNGNTEAFF
TRBD2,TRBV5-1,TRBJ2-7,NA,TGCGCCAGCAGCCTTAGCGGGGACGGCCCTGGGCAGTACTTC,CASSLSGDGPGQYF
TRBD2,TRBV7-2,TRBJ2-1,NA,TGTGCCAGCAGCTTAGCGTCGGGGGGGTTCAATGAGCAGTTCTTC,CASSLASGGFNEQFF
TRBD2,TRBV5-4,TRBJ2-1,NA,TGTGCCAGCAGCGCACCGGGACTAGCGGGGGGGCGGAGTTTAGGTGAGCAGTTCTTC,CASSAPGLAGGRSLGEQFF
NA,TRBV4-1,TRBJ2-7,NA,TGCGCCAGCAGCCAAGGGACGGACTTTTACGAGCAGTACTTC,CASSQGTDFYEQYF
TRBD1,TRBV19,TRBJ1-5,once,TGTGCCAGTAGTATTGGGACAGGTATCAATCAGCCCCAGCATTTT,CASSIGTGINQPQHF
TRBD1,TRBV28,TRBJ1-6,NA,TGTGCCAGCAGTCACGACCGGGACAGCCAGGTATATAATTCACCCCTCCACTTT,CASSHDRDSQVYNSPLHF
NA,TRBV7-6,TRBJ1-1,NA,TGTGCCAGCAGTGCGGACTTGAACACTGAAGCTTTCTTT,CASSADLNTEAFF
TRBD1,TRBV19,TRBJ2-2,NA,TGTGCCAGTAGACAGGGGATCGGGGAGCTGTTTTTT,CASRQGIGELFF
NA,TRBV7-9,TRBJ1-4,once,TGTGCCAGCAGCCCGGACAGTGAGAATGAAAAACTGTTTTTT,CASSPDSENEKLFF
NA,TRBV7-2,TRBJ2-4,NA,TGTGCCAGCAGCTTACTTTCCATTCAGTACTTC,CASSLLSIQYF
NA,TRBV9,TRBJ2-1,NA,TGTGCCAGCAGCGTAGCAGGAGGGGAATACAATGAGCAGTTCTTC,CASSVAGGEYNEQFF
NA,TRBV11-2,TRBJ1-3,NA,TGTGCCAGCAGCTTAGATCCGGCTGGAAACACCATATATTTT,CASSLDPAGNTIYF
NA,TRBV6-5,TRBJ1-2,NA,TGTGCCAGCATGTCGGGGGGTGGCTACACCTTC,CASMSGGGYTF
NA,TRBV20-1,TRBJ2-1,NA,TGCAGTGGGGGGCTCCGGTTCTTC,CSGGLRFF
NA,TRBV14,TRBJ2-7,NA,TGTGCCAGCAGCCAAGATTGGGGCCCCAAAGGAGCGTCCTACGAGCAGTACTTC,CASSQDWGPKGASYEQYF
NA,TRBV3-1/TRBV3-2,TRBJ1-2,NA,TGTGCCAGCAGCCAAGACCCCGTAGCAGGGGCAGCGTTCGGCTACACCTTC,CASSQDPVAGAAFGYTF
TRBD2,TRBV28,TRBJ2-7,NA,TGTGCCAGCAGCCTCCTTAGCGGGGGTACGTACGAGCAGTACTTC,CASSLLSGGTYEQYF
NA,TRBV18,TRBJ1-1,NA,TGTGCCACCTCCGAGGGGGCTGAAGCTTTCTTT,CATSEGAEAFF
NA,TRBV7-6,TRBJ1-1,NA,TGTGCCAGCAGCTTAGCTGGGGGCGCCATGAACACTGAAGCTTTCTTT,CASSLAGGAMNTEAFF
TRBD1,TRBV19,TRBJ1-5,NA,TGTGCCAGTGCAGGACAGGTGATCAATCAGCCCCAGCATTTT,CASAGQVINQPQHF
NA,TRBV4-1,TRBJ2-2,NA,TGCGCCAGCAGCCAAGAAGTGGTAGGGGATAACACCGGGGAGCTGTTTTTT,CASSQEVVGDNTGELFF
NA,TRBV20-1,TRBJ1-1,once,TGCAGTGCTAGGTCCCTTGAAGCTTTCTTT,CSARSLEAFF
TRBD1,TRBV13,TRBJ1-2,NA,TGTGCCAGCAGCCTACAGGGGTTCTATGGCTACACCTTC,CASSLQGFYGYTF
TRBD2,TRBV15,TRBJ2-1,once,TGTGCCACCAGCAGAGATCTAGCGGGGGGATACAATGAGCAGTTCTTC,CATSRDLAGGYNEQFF
NA,TRBV5-5,TRBJ1-6,NA,TGTGCCAGCAGCGCCGGGATCTCGGGATCACCCCTCCACTTT,CASSAGISGSPLHF
TRBD2,TRBV4-1,TRBJ2-3,NA,TGCGCCAGCAGCCAAGATCACGGCCTAGCGGGAGCCACAGATACGCAGTATTTT,CASSQDHGLAGATDTQYF
TRBD1,TRBV29-1,TRBJ2-7,few,TGCAGCGTCTCCCCTAACAGGGGTTCCTACGAGCAGTACTTC,CSVSPNRGSYEQYF
NA,TRBV5-1,TRBJ1-1,once,TGCGCCAGCAGCTCTGGAGCGGTCTCCTCGCAAGAGACTGAAGCTTTCTTT,CASSSGAVSSQETEAFF
NA,TRBV4-1,TRBJ2-2,medium-sized,TGCGCCAGCAGCCAAGGCGGGGCGGGCACCGGGGAGCTGTTTTTT,CASSQGGAGTGELFF
TRBD1,TRBV2,TRBJ2-7,NA,TGTGCCAGCAGCACAGGGGTGGGCTTGCACGAGCAGTACTTC,CASSTGVGLHEQYF
NA,TRBV10-3,TRBJ2-7,NA,TGTGCCATCAGTTCTTTATCCGGGTCAACTCAAGGTGATGAGCAGTACTTC,CAISSLSGSTQGDEQYF
NA,TRBV12-5,TRBJ2-3,once,TGTGCTAGTGGTCAGACAGGGACTGGAACCTTAGTGGATACGCAGTATTTT,CASGQTGTGTLVDTQYF
NA,TRBV19,TRBJ2-1,NA,TGTGCCAGTAGTTCCCTTAGCGGCGGCTCCTACAATGAGCAGTTCTTC,CASSSLSGGSYNEQFF
TRBD1,TRBV6-2/TRBV6-3,TRBJ2-6,NA,TGTGCCAGCAGTTACGGGACAGGGAATGAAAGGGCCAACGTCCTGACTTTC,CASSYGTGNERANVLTF
NA,TRBV19,TRBJ1-5,NA,TGTGCCAGTAGTATTCATACAGGGAATAGCAATCAGCCCCAGCATTTT,CASSIHTGNSNQPQHF
NA,TRBV2,TRBJ2-3,NA,TGTGCAGCCTTGCAGGTCACAGATACGCAGTATTTT,CAALQVTDTQYF
TRBD1,TRBV5-1,TRBJ1-2,NA,TGCGCCAGCAGCCCGGGACAGCCCACAAGCTATGGCTACACCTTC,CASSPGQPTSYGYTF
NA,TRBV30,TRBJ1-3,NA,TGTGCCTTAACACTCGGGATGACTGGAAACACCATATATTTT,CALTLGMTGNTIYF
TRBD1,TRBV19,TRBJ1-6,NA,TGTGCCAGTAGTATAGGCTACCGGGACAGGGTTCGTTCACCCCTCCACTTT,CASSIGYRDRVRSPLHF
NA,TRBV4-2,TRBJ1-2,NA,TGTGCCAGCAGCCAAGCCCAGGAGGCGGTCTATGGCTACACCTTC,CASSQAQEAVYGYTF
TRBD2,TRBV19,TRBJ2-1,once,TGTGCCAGTAGTTCGACGGGGGGGCCCAATGAGCAGTTCTTC,CASSSTGGPNEQFF
NA,TRBV3-1/TRBV3-2,TRBJ1-2,NA,TGTGCCAGCAGCCAAGTACAGGGTAGCTACACCTTC,CASSQVQGSYTF
TRBD2,TRBV29-1,TRBJ2-3,NA,TGCAGCGTTGAAGGGGGACTAGCGGGGGGCACAGATACGCAGTATTTT,CSVEGGLAGGTDTQYF
NA,TRBV7-2,TRBJ2-1,NA,TGTGCCAGCAGCTACGGTCCGCCGCGGAATGAGCAGTTCTTC,CASSYGPPRNEQFF
NA,TRBV16,TRBJ1-2,NA,TGTGCCAGCAGCCAATCTGGGGCGTTGTTTGGCTACACCTTC,CASSQSGALFGYTF
TRBD1,TRBV2,TRBJ2-1,NA,TGTGCCAGCAGCTCTACAGGGGGCGCGCTCTACAATGAGCAGTTCTTC,CASSSTGGALYNEQFF
NA,TRBV14,TRBJ2-5,NA,TGTGCCAGCAGCCGAAAGGACAGCCAAGAGACCCAGTACTTC,CASSRKDSQETQYF
TRBD2,TRBV6-5,TRBJ2-3,NA,TGTGCCAGCAGTCGTAGCGGGGGGTTCACAGATACGCAGTATTTT,CASSRSGGFTDTQYF
TRBD1,TRBV6-5,TRBJ1-5,NA,TGTGCCAGCAGTTACTCCCAGGGGGTTTATCCCCAGCATTTT,CASSYSQGVYPQHF
NA,TRBV5-1,TRBJ2-7,NA,TGCGCCAGCAGACTCCGGACGGAGGACGAGCAGTACTTC,CASRLRTEDEQYF
TRBD1,TRBV23-1,TRBJ1-5,many,TGCGCCAGCAGTCAACGGACAGGGAGGCATCAGCCCCAGCATTTT,CASSQRTGRHQPQHF
TRBD1,TRBV18,TRBJ1-2,NA,TGTGCCAGCTCACAGGGACAGGACCACTATGGCTACACCTTC,CASSQGQDHYGYTF